This T cell receptor beta chain emerged from a study of blood T cells in healthy people across ages. Study-level points and caveats: Relative to aged donors, long-lived donors carried more naive CD4+ cells and displayed higher diversity. It was not known whether donors were CMV positive (a possible confounder of expanded clonotype changes).

It was with a sample-barcoded 5' primer and a J-beta primer mix that a second PCR of roughly 7 to 12 cycles was run. TCRdb redid the calling of the 5' RACE reads with MiXCR, one entry per CDR3 protein. The table records roughly 800,000 distinct CDR3 sequences, roughly 60% of them present only once. Concerning this clonotype itself: The target antigen is unknown.

Input material: blood. The TCR originated in a man younger than 45 in good health.

The CDR3 reads CASSAGQVYNEQFF. The CDR3 bases are TGTGCCAGCAGCGCGGGACAGGTTTACAATGAGCAGTTCTTC. The rearrangement joins TRBV7-2 to TRBJ2-1; 8 nucleotides line up with TRBD1. The V gene's germline CDR1 is SGHTA and CDR2 FQGNSA. V gave up 5 bases and J gave up 4 bases; unmatched junction bases: 4. The CDR3 length is 14 residues.